This TCR beta chain was found in a study of cytomegalovirus exposure and HLA in healthy donors. Trimming cost V 2 bases and J 1 base; bases outside gene matches: 2. The germline CDR1 and CDR2 sequences are SGHRS and YFSETQ. CDR3 length: 15 residues. Study-level points and caveats: Later on, an analysis found that several of the most significant clusters appeared to be linked to common viral pathogens, which included parvovirus B19. The study assumed roughly uniform donor sequencing depth for presence/absence analyses.

This PCR relied on a set of 60 Vbeta primers and 13 Jbeta primers. TCRdb keeps only in-frame clones here, not all; method: immunoSEQ multiplex PCR. Of tens of thousands of clones listed, 81% are singletons. In this sample, this clone turned up a few times. Its antigen remains unidentified. This sequence originates from a man between 45 and 60 years old in good health and CMV-seronegative. V is TRBV5-1 and J is TRBJ2-5, with TRBD2 identical over 10 bases. The sample comprised PBMCs. CDR3 sequence reads: CASSLAGGPQETQYF. As DNA, the CDR3 is TGCGCCAGCAGCTTAGCGGGAGGGCCCCAAGAGACCCAGTACTTC.